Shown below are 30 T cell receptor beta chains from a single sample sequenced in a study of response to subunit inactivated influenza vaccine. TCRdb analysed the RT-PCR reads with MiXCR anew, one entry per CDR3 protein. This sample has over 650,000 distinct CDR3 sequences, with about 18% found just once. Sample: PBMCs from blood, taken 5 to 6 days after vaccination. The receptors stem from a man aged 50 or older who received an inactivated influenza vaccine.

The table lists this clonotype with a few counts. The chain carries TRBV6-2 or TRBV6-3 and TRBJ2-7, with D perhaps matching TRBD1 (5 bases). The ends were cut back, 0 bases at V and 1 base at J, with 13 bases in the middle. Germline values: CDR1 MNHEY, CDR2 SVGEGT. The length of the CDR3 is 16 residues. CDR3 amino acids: CASSYSIMQGSYEQYF. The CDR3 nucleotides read TGTGCCAGCAGTTACTCGATAATGCAGGGATCCTACGAGCAGTACTTC.

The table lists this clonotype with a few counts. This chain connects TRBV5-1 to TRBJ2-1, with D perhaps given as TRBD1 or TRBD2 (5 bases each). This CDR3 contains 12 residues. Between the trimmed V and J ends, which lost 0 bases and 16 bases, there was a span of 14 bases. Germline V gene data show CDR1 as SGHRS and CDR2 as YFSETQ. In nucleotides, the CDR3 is TGCGCCAGCAGCTTGGCGGAGTTGGGACCATTCTTC. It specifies CASSLAELGPFF.

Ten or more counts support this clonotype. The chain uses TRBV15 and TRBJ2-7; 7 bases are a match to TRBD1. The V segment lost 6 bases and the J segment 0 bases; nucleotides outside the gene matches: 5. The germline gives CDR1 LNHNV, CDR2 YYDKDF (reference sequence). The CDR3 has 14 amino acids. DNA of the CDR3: TGTGCCACCAGGCCGGGACAGAGCTCCTACGAGCAGTACTTC. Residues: CATRPGQSSYEQYF.

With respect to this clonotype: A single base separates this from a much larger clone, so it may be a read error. The CDR3 is CATNRDNKDTQYF. The CDR3 coding sequence is TGTGCCACCAACAGAGATAACAAAGATACGCAGTATTTT. This sequence joins TRBV15 and TRBJ2-3, with D unresolved. Germline V CDR1 and CDR2: LNHNV, YYDKDF (reference sequence). This CDR3 has 13 amino acids.

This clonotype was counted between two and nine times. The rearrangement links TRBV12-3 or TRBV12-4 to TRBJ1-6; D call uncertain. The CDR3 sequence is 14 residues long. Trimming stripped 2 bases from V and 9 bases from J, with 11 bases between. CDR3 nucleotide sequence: TGTGCCAGCAGTTTAATGGGTCTCACTTCACCCCTCCACTTT. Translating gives CASSLMGLTSPLHF.

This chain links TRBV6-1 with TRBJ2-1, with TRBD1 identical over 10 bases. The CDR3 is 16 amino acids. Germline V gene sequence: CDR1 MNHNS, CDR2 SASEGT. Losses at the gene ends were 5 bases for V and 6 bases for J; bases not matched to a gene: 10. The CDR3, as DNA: TGTGCCAGCAGTCCGGGGCCGGGACAGGGGACCAATGAGCAGTTCTTC. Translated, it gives CASSPGPGQGTNEQFF.

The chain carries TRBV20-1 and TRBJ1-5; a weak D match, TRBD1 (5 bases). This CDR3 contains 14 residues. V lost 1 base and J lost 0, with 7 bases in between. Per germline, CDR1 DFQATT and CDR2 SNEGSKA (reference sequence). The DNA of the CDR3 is TGCAGTGCTAGAGCTCAGGGTAGCAATCAGCCCCAGCATTTT. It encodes CSARAQGSNQPQHF.

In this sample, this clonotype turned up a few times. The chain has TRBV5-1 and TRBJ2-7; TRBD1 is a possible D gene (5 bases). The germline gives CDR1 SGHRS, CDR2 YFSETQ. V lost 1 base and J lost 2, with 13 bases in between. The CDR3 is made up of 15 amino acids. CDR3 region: CASSLQGRETYEQYF. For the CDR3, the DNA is TGCGCCAGCAGCTTGCAGGGCAGGGAAACCTACGAGCAGTACTTC.

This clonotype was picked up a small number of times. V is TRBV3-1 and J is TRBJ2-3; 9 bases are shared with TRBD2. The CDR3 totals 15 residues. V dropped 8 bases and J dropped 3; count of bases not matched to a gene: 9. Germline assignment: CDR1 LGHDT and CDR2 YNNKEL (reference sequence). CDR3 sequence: CASARAGGRTDTQYF. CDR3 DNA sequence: TGTGCCAGCGCTAGGGCGGGGGGGCGGACAGATACGCAGTATTTT.

For the CDR3, the DNA is TGCAGCGTTGATGTTCTAGCGGCCATCACAGATACGCAGTATTTT. It specifies CSVDVLAAITDTQYF. The J gene is TRBJ2-3, the V gene TRBV29-1, with 7 bases matching TRBD2. Per the germline V gene, CDR1 is SQVTM and CDR2 is ANQGSEA. The CDR3 sequence is 15 residues long. Trimming cost V 3 bases and J 2 bases; bases outside gene matches: 8.

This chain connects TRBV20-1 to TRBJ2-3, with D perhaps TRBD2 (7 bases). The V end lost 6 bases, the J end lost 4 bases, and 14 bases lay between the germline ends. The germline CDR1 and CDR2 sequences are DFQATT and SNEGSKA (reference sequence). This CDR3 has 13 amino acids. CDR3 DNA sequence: TGCAGTGCCCCGCCGGGGGGCGCAGATACGCAGTATTTT. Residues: CSAPPGGADTQYF.

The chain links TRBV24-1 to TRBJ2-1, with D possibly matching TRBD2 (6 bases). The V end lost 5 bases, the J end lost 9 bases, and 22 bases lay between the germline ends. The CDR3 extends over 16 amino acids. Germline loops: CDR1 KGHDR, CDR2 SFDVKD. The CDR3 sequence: CATSGSSWTKPGEQFF. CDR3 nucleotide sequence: TGTGCCACCAGTGGGTCTAGTTGGACTAAACCGGGTGAGCAGTTCTTC.

As DNA, the CDR3 is TGTGCCAGCAGCTTGCTCGGCGGCCAGAACACTGAAGCTTTCTTT. This encodes CASSLLGGQNTEAFF. The chain combines TRBV5-6 with TRBJ1-1; D gene uncertain. Trimming cost V 1 base and J 1 base, with 11 bases left between them. The CDR3 has 15 amino acids. The germline gives CDR1 SGHDT, CDR2 YYEEEE.

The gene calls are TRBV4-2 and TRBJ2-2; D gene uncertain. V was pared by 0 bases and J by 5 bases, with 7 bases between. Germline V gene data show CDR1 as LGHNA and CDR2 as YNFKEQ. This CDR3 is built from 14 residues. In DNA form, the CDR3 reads TGTGCCAGCAGCCAAGAAATCGGAACCGGGGAGCTGTTTTTT. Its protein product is CASSQEIGTGELFF.

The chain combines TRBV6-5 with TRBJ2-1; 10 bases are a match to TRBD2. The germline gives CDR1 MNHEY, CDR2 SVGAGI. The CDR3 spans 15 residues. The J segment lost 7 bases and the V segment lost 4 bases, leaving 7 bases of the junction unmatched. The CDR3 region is CASSFLAGVGNEQFF. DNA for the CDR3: TGTGCCAGCAGTTTCCTAGCGGGAGTAGGAAATGAGCAGTTCTTC.

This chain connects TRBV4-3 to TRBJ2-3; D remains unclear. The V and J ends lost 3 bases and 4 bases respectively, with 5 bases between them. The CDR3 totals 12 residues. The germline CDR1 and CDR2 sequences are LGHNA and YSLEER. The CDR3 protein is CASSQGSDTQYF. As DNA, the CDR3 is TGCGCCAGCAGCCAGGGGTCAGATACGCAGTATTTT.

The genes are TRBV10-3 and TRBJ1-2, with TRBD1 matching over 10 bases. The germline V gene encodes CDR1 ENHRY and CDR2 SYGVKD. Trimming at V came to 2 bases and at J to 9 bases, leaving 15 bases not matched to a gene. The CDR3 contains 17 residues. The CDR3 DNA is TGTGCCATCAGTGAGCCTTCTTCCGGGACAGGGGAATTTAGCTACACCTTC. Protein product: CAISEPSSGTGEFSYTF.

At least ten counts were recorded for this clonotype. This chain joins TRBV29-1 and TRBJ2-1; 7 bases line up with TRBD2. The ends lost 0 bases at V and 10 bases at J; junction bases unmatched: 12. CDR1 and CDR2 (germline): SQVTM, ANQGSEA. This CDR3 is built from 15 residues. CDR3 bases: TGCAGCGTTGAAGATCTTGCGGGAGCGCCCATGGAGCAGTTCTTC. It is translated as CSVEDLAGAPMEQFF.

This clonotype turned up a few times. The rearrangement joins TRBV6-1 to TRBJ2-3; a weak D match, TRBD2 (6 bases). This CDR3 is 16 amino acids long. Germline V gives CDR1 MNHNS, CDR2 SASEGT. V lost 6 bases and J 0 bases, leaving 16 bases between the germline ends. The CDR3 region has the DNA TGTGCCAGCAGACCCGGGACTTGGGGAAGCACAGATACGCAGTATTTT. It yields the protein CASRPGTWGSTDTQYF.

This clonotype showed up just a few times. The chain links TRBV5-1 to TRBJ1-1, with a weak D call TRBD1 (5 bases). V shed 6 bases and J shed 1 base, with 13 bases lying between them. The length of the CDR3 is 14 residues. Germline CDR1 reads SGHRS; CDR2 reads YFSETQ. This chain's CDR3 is CASTRQSENTEAFF. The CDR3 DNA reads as TGCGCCAGCACCCGACAGAGCGAGAACACTGAAGCTTTCTTT.

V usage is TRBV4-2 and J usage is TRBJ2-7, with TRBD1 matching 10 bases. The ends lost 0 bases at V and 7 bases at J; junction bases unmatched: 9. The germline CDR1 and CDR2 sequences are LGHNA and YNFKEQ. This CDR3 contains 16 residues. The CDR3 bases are TGTGCCAGCAGCCAAGAGTTAGGGACAGGGGTTGGGGAGCAGTACTTC. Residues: CASSQELGTGVGEQYF.

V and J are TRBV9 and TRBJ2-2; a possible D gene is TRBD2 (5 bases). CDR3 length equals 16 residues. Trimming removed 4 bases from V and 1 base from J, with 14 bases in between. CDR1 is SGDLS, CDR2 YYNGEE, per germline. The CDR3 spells CASSPHDGGNTGELFF. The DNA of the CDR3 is TGTGCCAGCAGCCCTCATGACGGAGGGAACACCGGGGAGCTGTTTTTT.

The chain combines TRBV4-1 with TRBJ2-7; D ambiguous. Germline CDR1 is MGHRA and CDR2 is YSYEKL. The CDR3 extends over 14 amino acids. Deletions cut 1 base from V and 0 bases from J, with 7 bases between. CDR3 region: CASSQGFYSYEQYF. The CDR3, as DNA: TGCGCCAGCAGCCAAGGGTTCTACTCCTACGAGCAGTACTTC.

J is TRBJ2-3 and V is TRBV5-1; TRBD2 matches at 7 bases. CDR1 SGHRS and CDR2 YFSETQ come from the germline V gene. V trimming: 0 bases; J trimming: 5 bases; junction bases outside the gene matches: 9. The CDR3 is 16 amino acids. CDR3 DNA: TGCGCCAGCAGCTTGGATGGGCGGGGAGGGCGAGATACGCAGTATTTT. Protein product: CASSLDGRGGRDTQYF.

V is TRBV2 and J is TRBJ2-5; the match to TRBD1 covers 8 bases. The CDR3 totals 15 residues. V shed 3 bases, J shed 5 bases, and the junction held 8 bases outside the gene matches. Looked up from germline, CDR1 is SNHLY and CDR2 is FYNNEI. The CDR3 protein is CASSDAAGGAETQYF. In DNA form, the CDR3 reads TGTGCCAGCAGTGATGCGGCAGGGGGCGCGGAGACCCAGTACTTC.

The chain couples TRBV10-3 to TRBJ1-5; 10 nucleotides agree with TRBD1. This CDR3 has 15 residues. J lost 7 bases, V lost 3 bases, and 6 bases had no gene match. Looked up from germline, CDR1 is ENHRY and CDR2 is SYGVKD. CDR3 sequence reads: CAISDSGQGSQPQHF. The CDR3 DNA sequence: TGTGCCATCAGTGACTCGGGACAGGGGAGCCAGCCCCAGCATTTT.

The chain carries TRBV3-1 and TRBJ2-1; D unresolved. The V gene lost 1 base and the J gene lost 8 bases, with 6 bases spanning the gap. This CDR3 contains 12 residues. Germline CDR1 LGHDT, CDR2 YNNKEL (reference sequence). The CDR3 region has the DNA TGTGCCAGCAGCCAAGGTCCCTATGAGCAGTTCTTC. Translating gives CASSQGPYEQFF.

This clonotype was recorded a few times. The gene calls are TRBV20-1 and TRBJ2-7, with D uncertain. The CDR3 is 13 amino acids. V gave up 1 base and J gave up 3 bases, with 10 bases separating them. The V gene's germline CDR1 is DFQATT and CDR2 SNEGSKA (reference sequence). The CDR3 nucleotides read TGCAGTGCTAGAGTGACAACCTTCTACGAGCAGTACTTC. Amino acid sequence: CSARVTTFYEQYF.

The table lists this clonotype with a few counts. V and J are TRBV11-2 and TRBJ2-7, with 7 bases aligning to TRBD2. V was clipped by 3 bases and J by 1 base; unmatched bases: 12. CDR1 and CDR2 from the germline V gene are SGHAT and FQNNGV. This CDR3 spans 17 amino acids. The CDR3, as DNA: TGTGCCAGCAGCTTGGATCGTAGCGGGCAAGTGTCCTACGAGCAGTACTTC. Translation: CASSLDRSGQVSYEQYF.

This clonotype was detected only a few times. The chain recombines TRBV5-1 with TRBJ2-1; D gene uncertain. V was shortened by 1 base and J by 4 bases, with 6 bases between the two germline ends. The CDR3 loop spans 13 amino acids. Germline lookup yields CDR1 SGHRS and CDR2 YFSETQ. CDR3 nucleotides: TGCGCCAGCAGCTTGCCGACGTACAATGAGCAGTTCTTC. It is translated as CASSLPTYNEQFF.